The 29 T cell receptor beta chains reported below all come from one sample, sequenced in a study of CD8 T cells in Susac syndrome. Reverse transcription used roughly 0.45 to 1 ug RNA and random hexamers. TCRdb ran MiXCR on the immunoSEQ multiplex PCR reads and lists one entry per CDR3 protein. The top ten hold 0.1% of the sample, which has about 200,000 distinct CDR3 sequences, roughly 94% seen once. The source material was CD4+ T cells from PBMCs. Every receptor here comes from a human donor in good health.

The CDR3 loop is CASSQDRADSNQPQHF. In DNA, the CDR3 is TGCGCCAGCAGCCAAGATAGGGCCGATAGCAATCAGCCCCAGCATTTT. This chain joins TRBV4-1 and TRBJ1-5; D is ambiguous. The V end was cut by 0 bases, the J end by 0 bases, with 9 bases between. The CDR3 spans 16 residues. Germline V CDR1 and CDR2: MGHRA, YSYEKL.

V is TRBV20-1 and J is TRBJ1-1; D is perhaps TRBD1 (6 bases). The V gene lost 1 base and the J gene lost 0 bases, with 9 bases spanning the gap. Per germline, CDR1 DFQATT and CDR2 SNEGSKA (reference sequence). The CDR3 loop spans 14 amino acids. The CDR3 coding sequence is TGCAGTGCTAGAGTTCCAGGGGTGAACACTGAAGCTTTCTTT. Encoded protein: CSARVPGVNTEAFF.

This CDR3 reads CASSLGTGATDTQYF. CDR3 DNA sequence: TGTGCCAGCAGTTTGGGGACAGGGGCCACAGATACGCAGTATTTT. The J gene is TRBJ2-3, the V gene TRBV28; 10 bases are shared with TRBD1. CDR1 and CDR2 (germline): MDHEN, SYDVKM. Trimming cost V 3 bases and J 2 bases; bases outside gene matches: 2. The CDR3 is made up of 15 amino acids. Together with reference TRBV28 and TRBJ2-3, the CDR3 gives the full variable domain: DVKVTQSSRYLVKRTGEKVFLECVQDMDHENMFWYRQDPGLGLRLIYFSYDVKMKEKGDIPEGYSVSREKKERFSLILESASTNQTSMYLCASSLGTGATDTQYFGPGTRLTVL.

This clonotype was seen only once. The chain links TRBV28 to TRBJ1-5; 9 bases match TRBD1. CDR3 length: 15 residues. CDR1 is MDHEN, CDR2 SYDVKM, per germline. Trimming removed 5 bases from V and 7 bases from J; junction bases left unmatched: 9. The DNA for the CDR3 is TGTGCCAGCAGTGGGGGGACAGGGACATTACAGCCCCAGCATTTT. Translation gives CASSGGTGTLQPQHF.

The genes are TRBV5-1 and TRBJ2-5; D may correspond to TRBD1 or TRBD2 (5 bases each). The CDR3 has 16 amino acids. Trimming pared 1 base from V and 2 bases from J, leaving 15 bases between. The germline V gene encodes CDR1 SGHRS and CDR2 YFSETQ. CDR3 residues: CASSLNGAWGQETQYF. CDR3 nucleotides: TGCGCCAGCAGCTTGAATGGTGCTTGGGGGCAAGAGACCCAGTACTTC.

V gene TRBV20-1 combines with J gene TRBJ2-7; D tentatively reads TRBD1 or TRBD2 (6 bases each). The germline V gene encodes CDR1 DFQATT and CDR2 SNEGSKA (reference sequence). The ends were cut back, 0 bases at V and 5 bases at J, with 11 bases in the middle. The CDR3 totals 13 residues. The CDR3 DNA follows: TGCAGTGCTAGAGATCGTAGGGGGGACGAGCAGTACTTC. This sequence encodes CSARDRRGDEQYF.

In this sample, this clonotype turned up a few times. This rearrangement joins TRBV30 to TRBJ2-7, with D uncertain. V was clipped by 3 bases and J by 9 bases, with 12 bases between them. Germline V lookup: CDR1 GTSNPN, CDR2 SVGIG (reference sequence). The CDR3 runs to 11 residues. The CDR3 loop reads CAWRTTAVQYV. Here the CDR3 DNA reads TGTGCCTGGAGGACGACCGCGGTGCAGTACGTC.

The sample holds one count of this clonotype. CDR3 bases: TGCAGTGCTAGGGGTACAGGGGGTACCTACGCAGAGACCCAGTACTTC. It yields the protein CSARGTGGTYAETQYF. The V call is TRBV20-1, the J call TRBJ2-5; 8 positions agree with TRBD1. The CDR3 is made up of 16 amino acids. Germline V gene data show CDR1 as DFQATT and CDR2 as SNEGSKA (reference sequence). The V gene end was trimmed by 3 bases and the J gene end by 4 bases; junction bases not matched to a gene: 13.

The chain links TRBV5-4 to TRBJ1-3, with D possibly TRBD1 on 5 matching bases. V dropped 2 bases and J dropped 0 bases, with 9 bases sitting between them. This CDR3 has 15 amino acids. The germline V gene has CDR1 SGHNT and CDR2 YYREEE (reference sequence). The CDR3 region has the DNA TGTGCCAGCAGCTTTAGTGGGACCTCTGGAAACACCATATATTTT. This gives the protein CASSFSGTSGNTIYF.

This clonotype was found a few times. This chain uses TRBV9 with TRBJ1-5; D remains ambiguous. The CDR3 length is 13 residues. V was trimmed by 4 bases and J by 3 bases, leaving 8 bases between them. CDR1 is SGDLS and CDR2 is YYNGEE in the germline V gene. The CDR3 DNA sequence: TGTGCCAGCAGCCTTAGGGTCAATCAGCCCCAGCATTTT. This codes for CASSLRVNQPQHF.

The CDR3 bases are TGCGCCAGCAGCTTGGTGTGGAGCACCGGGGAGCTGTTTTTT. Translation gives CASSLVWSTGELFF. This chain joins TRBV5-1 and TRBJ2-2; D remains unclear. Germline V gene lookup returns CDR1 SGHRS and CDR2 YFSETQ. This CDR3 has 14 residues. V shed 0 bases and J shed 4 bases, with 7 bases lying between them.

The table lists this clonotype with a few counts. V is TRBV29-1 and J is TRBJ1-5; a possible D gene is TRBD1 (6 bases). The CDR3 consists of 13 residues. Germline-derived CDR1 and CDR2 are SQVTM and ANQGSEA. V dropped 7 bases and J dropped 7 bases, with 17 bases sitting between them. The CDR3 loop reads CSAITGNLQPQHF. For the CDR3, the DNA is TGCAGCGCCATTACAGGGAATCTGCAGCCCCAGCATTTT.

J is TRBJ2-1 and V is TRBV19; D is unclear. Trimming pared 0 bases from V and 12 bases from J, leaving 12 bases between. This CDR3 region has 13 residues. Germline V gene data show CDR1 as LNHDA and CDR2 as SQIVND (reference sequence). CDR3 residues: CASSIDRSQGQFF. As DNA, the CDR3 is TGTGCCAGTAGTATAGATCGGTCCCAAGGGCAGTTCTTC. The variable domain in full, completed from reference TRBV19 and TRBJ2-1, reads DGGITQSPKYLFRKEGQNVTLSCEQNLNHDAMYWYRQDPGQGLRLIYYSQIVNDFQKGDIAEGYSVSREKKESFPLTVTSAQKNPTAFYLCASSIDRSQGQFFGPGTRLTVL.

The chain has TRBV7-2 and TRBJ2-7; D is undetermined. V was clipped by 8 bases and J by 8 bases, with 7 bases between them. The CDR3 has 9 residues. The germline V gene has CDR1 SGHTA and CDR2 FQGNSA. The CDR3 DNA follows: TGTGCCAGCCCGCCCCAGCAGTACGTC. Its translation is CASPPQQYV.

The rearrangement joins TRBV9 to TRBJ2-7; TRBD2 aligns across 10 bases. Germline V gene lookup returns CDR1 SGDLS and CDR2 YYNGEE. Trimming cost V 1 base and J 2 bases; bases outside gene matches: 3. CDR3 length: 15 amino acids. CDR3 region: CASSVSLAGAYEQYV. For the CDR3, the DNA is TGTGCCAGCAGCGTATCCCTAGCGGGGGCCTACGAGCAGTACGTC.

J is TRBJ1-6 and V is TRBV12-3 or TRBV12-4; D is possibly TRBD1 (5 bases). Trimming left V 8 bases short and J 6 bases short, with 14 bases between. This CDR3 region has 14 residues. CDR3 in DNA: TGTGCCAGCCTCTCGGGACGGACTAATTCACCCCTCCACTTT. Amino acid sequence: CASLSGRTNSPLHF.

This clonotype has only one observation. The gene calls are TRBV27 and TRBJ2-7; 14 bases map to TRBD2. Germline CDR1 MNHEY, CDR2 SMNVEV (reference sequence). The CDR3 totals 16 residues. The V and J ends lost 4 bases and 0 bases, in that order; junction bases with no gene match: 2. DNA of the CDR3: TGTGCCAGCAGTTCCGGGACTAGCGGGAGCTCCTACGAGCAGTACGTC. It codes for CASSSGTSGSSYEQYV.

The rearrangement joins TRBV20-1 to TRBJ2-3; TRBD1 matches 7 bases. The CDR3 runs to 14 residues. Germline V CDR1 and CDR2: DFQATT, SNEGSKA (reference sequence). J was trimmed by 0 bases and V by 6 bases; bases with no gene match: 6. CDR3 in amino acids: CSAPGQPSTDTQYF. The CDR3 DNA is TGCAGTGCCCCGGGACAGCCTAGCACAGATACGCAGTATTTT.

The chain combines TRBV24-1 with TRBJ2-1; D is unresolved. Germline values: CDR1 KGHDR, CDR2 SFDVKD. V was trimmed by 0 bases and J by 7 bases, leaving 3 bases between them. The CDR3 sequence is 12 residues long. CDR3 loop: CATSDLRNEQFF. The CDR3 DNA is TGTGCCACCAGTGATTTGAGGAATGAGCAGTTCTTC.

This chain joins TRBV18 and TRBJ2-3; TRBD1 matches 8 bases. The CDR3 runs 15 residues. After removal of 6 bases from V and 6 bases from J, the junction contained 11 bases not matched to a gene. Germline assignment: CDR1 KGHSH and CDR2 LQKENI. The chain's CDR3 is CASSPRTGTVDTQYF. DNA for the CDR3: TGTGCCAGCTCCCCAAGGACAGGGACTGTGGATACGCAGTATTTT.

The V gene is TRBV14, the J gene TRBJ2-3; 8 bases match TRBD1. This CDR3 has 16 amino acids. Trimming cost V 1 base and J 1 base; bases outside gene matches: 4. Germline lookup yields CDR1 SGHDN and CDR2 FVKESK. The CDR3 loop reads CASSQVLGQGTDTQYF. The DNA of the CDR3 is TGTGCCAGCAGCCAAGTGCTGGGACAGGGCACAGATACGCAGTATTTT.

The CDR3 here is CASSNNWGSYEQYV. The CDR3 DNA reads as TGCGCCAGCAGCAACAATTGGGGCTCCTACGAGCAGTACGTC. V and J are TRBV4-1 and TRBJ2-7; unclear D gene. The CDR3 has 14 amino acids. Germline-derived CDR1 and CDR2 are MGHRA and YSYEKL. V gave up 5 bases and J gave up 0 bases, with 11 bases separating them.

V and J are TRBV20-1 and TRBJ1-4; no firm D call. The V gene's germline CDR1 is DFQATT and CDR2 SNEGSKA (reference sequence). The V gene lost 4 bases and the J gene lost 7 bases, with 13 bases spanning the gap. The CDR3 sequence is 13 residues long. The CDR3 region has the DNA TGCAGTGCTACCCCGTCGACAAGTGAAAAACTGTTTTTT. Its protein product is CSATPSTSEKLFF.

This rearrangement joins TRBV7-2 to TRBJ1-2; D ambiguous. This CDR3 spans 15 amino acids. Germline lookup yields CDR1 SGHTA and CDR2 FQGNSA. V was cut by 3 bases and J by 0 bases, with 11 bases left in between. The DNA of the CDR3 is TGTGCCAGCAGCTTCTCGCATGGAGCTAACTATGGCTACACCTTC. Translating gives CASSFSHGANYGYTF.

This clonotype showed up just once. The V gene is TRBV20-1, the J gene TRBJ1-5; D gene uncertain. This CDR3 has 13 amino acids. From germline, CDR1 is DFQATT and CDR2 SNEGSKA (reference sequence). V lost 3 bases to trimming and J lost 2 bases, with 8 bases between them. CDR3 in DNA: TGCAGTGCTAGGGCCAGTGGCAATCAGCCCCAGCATTTT. It encodes CSARASGNQPQHF.

V gene TRBV7-3 combines with J gene TRBJ2-3; 14 nucleotides align to TRBD2. The CDR3 is 15 amino acids. Germline-derived CDR1 and CDR2 are SGHTA and FQGTGA. Trimming took 5 bases from V and 4 from J; bases not matched to a gene: 2. The CDR3 region has the DNA TGTGCCAGCAGCGCGGGACTAGCGGGAGCAGATACGCAGTATTTT. Its translation: CASSAGLAGADTQYF.

The CDR3 here is CASRVGQNTGELFF. The CDR3 DNA sequence: TGTGCCAGCAGGGTAGGGCAGAACACCGGGGAGCTGTTTTTT. This chain connects TRBV27 to TRBJ2-2; no definite D call. Per the germline V gene, CDR1 is MNHEY and CDR2 is SMNVEV (reference sequence). The CDR3 extends over 14 amino acids. V lost 6 bases to trimming and J lost 1 base, with 9 bases between them.

The rearrangement links TRBV6-2 or TRBV6-3 to TRBJ1-6, with 9 bases lining up with TRBD1. The CDR3 sequence is 15 residues long. V lost 5 bases, J lost 6 bases, and 5 bases stayed unmatched. Germline-derived CDR1 and CDR2 are MNHEY and SVGEGT. The CDR3 loop reads CASSPMGQGNSPLHF. CDR3 bases: TGTGCCAGCAGTCCGATGGGACAGGGTAATTCACCCCTCCACTTT.

The genes are TRBV28 and TRBJ2-7, with D uncertain. CDR1 is MDHEN and CDR2 is SYDVKM in the germline V gene. CDR3 length: 13 amino acids. Trimming took 8 bases from V and 3 from J, leaving 14 bases between them. CDR3 sequence (DNA): TGTGCCAGCTGCGGCAACCGAGTCTACGAGCAGTACGTC. This codes for CASCGNRVYEQYV.